This TCR beta chain was retrieved from a study of shared clonotypes between healthy human individuals. About the study: Per donor, CD8 memory used one plate, CD8 naive used two, CD4 memory used three and CD4 naive used three.

Study observations and caveats: An anticipated effect of sequencing depth on clonotype sharing among donors was recognized.

Data came from immunoSEQ multiplex PCR; TCRdb stores just in-frame clones and leaves some out. The table lists approximately 530,000 clones, about 95% of them singletons. Of note for this clone: Its antigen is not known.

The TCR sequence derives from a woman in her twenties or thirties in good health. The specimen was naive CD4+ T cells sorted from blood. Subset noted: CD45RA+ positively selected.

CDR3 DNA sequence: TGCAGCGTTCGGACAGGGAACAAACTCGAGCAGTACTTC. It translates to CSVRTGNKLEQYF. This chain joins TRBV29-1 and TRBJ2-7; TRBD1 agrees at 8 bases. Germline CDR1 and CDR2: SQVTM and ANQGSEA. The CDR3 is 13 residues long. The V gene end was trimmed by 5 bases and the J gene end by 6 bases; junction bases not matched to a gene: 9.